This TCR beta chain originates from a study of blood T cells in healthy people across ages. The CDR3 runs to 18 residues. CDR1 and CDR2 (germline): MNHEY, SVGAGI. The trim removed 4 bases at V and 0 bases at J, leaving 13 bases unmatched. The second PCR ran about 6 to 12 cycles with a sample-barcoded 5' primer and J-beta primers. CDR3-containing paired-end reads numbering at least 2.5 million came from each sample. TCRdb re-analysed the 5' RACE reads in MiXCR, keeping a single row per CDR3 protein. The sample lists roughly 1,100,000 distinct CDR3 sequences; under 30% were seen once. These sequences were also reported in another study, on T cells of mothers and their children. In that study: The donors comprised a handful of children and their three healthy Caucasian mothers. The M1S primer of the second PCR added sample barcodes and 2-4 random nucleotides. Unrelated mother-child pairs always had slightly, but never significantly, lower normalized overlap than related pairs.

V and J are TRBV6-5 and TRBJ2-7, with 9 positions matching TRBD1. The specimen sequenced was blood. This receptor was identified in a girl aged 2-10 years in good health. In DNA, the CDR3 is TGTGCCAGCAGTTCACGGGACAGGGTCACTCTTTTCTCCTACGAGCAGTACTTC. It yields the protein CASSSRDRVTLFSYEQYF.